The rows below give T cell receptor beta chains drawn from one sample of a study of Ad26.COV2.S vaccination and SARS-CoV-2 variants. Assay: immunoSEQ multiplex PCR; the TCRdb copy retains only in-frame clones and omits some. This sample has roughly 680,000 clones, with approximately 88% found just once. Material: peripheral blood, obtained in a trial of Ad26.COV2.S vaccine versus placebo. The receptors originated from a person aged 18-65 years who received the Ad26.COV2.S COVID-19 vaccine or a placebo. CDR3s include the opening cysteine and the closing phenylalanine or tryptophan. Each record gives: V gene, D gene, J gene, CDR3 DNA, CDR3 protein. D genes are given only for firm matches.

TRBV5-1,-,TRBJ1-6,TGCGCCAGCAGTAGGGACAAGGTTAATTCACCCCTCCACTTT,CASSRDKVNSPLHF
TRBV6-5,-,TRBJ1-2,TGTGCCAGCAGTTACTCGCTCAATAACTATGGCTACACCTTC,CASSYSLNNYGYTF
TRBV5-1,TRBD1,TRBJ1-2,TGCGCCAGCAGCCAGATAATAAGTATGGACAGGTTCGGCTACACCTTC,CASSQIISMDRFGYTF
TRBV6-5,-,TRBJ1-2,TGTGCCAGCAGTTACCGAGGGACCCATGGCTACACCTTC,CASSYRGTHGYTF
TRBV7-9,-,TRBJ2-2,TGTGCCAGCAGCTTTGAGGGAGGTCGGACCGGGGAGCTGTTTTTT,CASSFEGGRTGELFF
TRBV7-2,TRBD2,TRBJ2-1,TGTGCCAGCAGCTTTTCTAGCGGGAGTTACAATGAGCAGTTCTTC,CASSFSSGSYNEQFF
TRBV10-2,TRBD2,TRBJ2-7,TGCGCCAGCAGTGTGGGGGGGGTTCAAGAGCAGTACTTC,CASSVGGVQEQYF
TRBV12-3/TRBV12-4,TRBD1,TRBJ2-7,TGTGCCAGCAGTAAACGACAGGGACACGAGCAGTACTTC,CASSKRQGHEQYF
TRBV27,-,TRBJ2-7,TGTGCCAGCAGTTTCGGGGCGGGTACGGACGAGCAGTACTTC,CASSFGAGTDEQYF
TRBV5-6,-,TRBJ2-5,TGTGCCAGCACCAGACAAGAGACCCAGTACTTC,CASTRQETQYF